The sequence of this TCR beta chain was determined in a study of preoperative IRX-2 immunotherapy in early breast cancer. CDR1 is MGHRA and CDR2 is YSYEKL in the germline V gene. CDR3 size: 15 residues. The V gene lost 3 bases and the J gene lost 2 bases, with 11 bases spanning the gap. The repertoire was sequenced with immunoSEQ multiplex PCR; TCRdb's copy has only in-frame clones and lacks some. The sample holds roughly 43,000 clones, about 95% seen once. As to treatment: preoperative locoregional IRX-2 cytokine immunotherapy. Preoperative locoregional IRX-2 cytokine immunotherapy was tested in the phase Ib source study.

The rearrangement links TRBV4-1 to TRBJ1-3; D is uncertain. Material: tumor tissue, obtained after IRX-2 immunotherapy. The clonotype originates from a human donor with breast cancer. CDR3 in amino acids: CASSHGEGTGNTIYF. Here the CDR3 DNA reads TGCGCCAGCAGCCACGGCGAGGGAACTGGAAACACCATATATTTT.